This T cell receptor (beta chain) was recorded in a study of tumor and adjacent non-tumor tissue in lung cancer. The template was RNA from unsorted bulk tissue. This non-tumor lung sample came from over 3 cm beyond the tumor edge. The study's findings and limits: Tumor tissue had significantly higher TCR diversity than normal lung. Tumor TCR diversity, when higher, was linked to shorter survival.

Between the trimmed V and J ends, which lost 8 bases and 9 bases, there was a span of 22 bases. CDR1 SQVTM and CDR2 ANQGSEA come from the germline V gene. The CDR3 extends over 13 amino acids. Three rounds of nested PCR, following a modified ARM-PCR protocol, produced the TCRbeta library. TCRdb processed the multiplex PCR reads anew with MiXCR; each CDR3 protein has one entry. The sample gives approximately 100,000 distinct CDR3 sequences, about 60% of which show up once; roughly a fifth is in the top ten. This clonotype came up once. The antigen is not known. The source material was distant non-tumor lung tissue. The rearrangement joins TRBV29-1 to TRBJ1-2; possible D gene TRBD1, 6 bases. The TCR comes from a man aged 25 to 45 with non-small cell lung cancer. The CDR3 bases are TGCAGCACGTCGGACAGTCGGATGTATAGCTACACCTTC. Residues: CSTSDSRMYSYTF.